The clone carrying this T cell receptor (beta chain) was found once. The antigen remains undetermined. The sample belongs to a study of CD8 T cells in Susac syndrome. Notes on the study in general: Across the total CD8+ repertoires, sixteen Susac-specific public clones were detected, and across the CD8+ TEMRA repertoires, a few such clones were detected.

RNA in amounts of about 0.45 to 1 ug was reverse transcribed with random hexamers. TCRdb used MiXCR to reprocess the immunoSEQ multiplex PCR reads, holding one entry per CDR3 protein. The sample contains some 120,000 distinct CDR3 sequences, just under 95% of which appear only once. Germline V CDR1 and CDR2: SQVTM, ANQGSEA. V lost 3 bases to trimming and J lost 2 bases, with 16 bases between them. The CDR3 consists of 15 residues. The sequence was obtained from a human donor with Susac syndrome. Sequenced material: CD8+ T cells from PBMCs. V gene TRBV29-1 combines with J gene TRBJ1-2, with D tentatively TRBD1 (5 bases). CDR3 nucleotides: TGCAGCGTTGACAGATCCGGACAATCCAACTATGGCTACACCTTC. Protein product: CSVDRSGQSNYGYTF.